This TCR beta chain was recorded in a study of post-analysis software for immune sequencing data. The germline CDR1 and CDR2 sequences are SGHTA and FQGNSA. Trimming cost V 4 bases and J 4 bases, with 11 bases left between them. The CDR3 totals 15 residues. Study outcomes and limitations: TRBV5-6, TRBV5-1 and TRBV20-1 were among 4 or 5 TRBV segments more frequent in patients than controls. Strong same-batch co-clustering of samples appeared with F measure clustering.

A word on this clonotype: Its antigen is unidentified.

Tagging with unique molecular identifiers was a feature of the TCR beta cDNA libraries. TCRdb used MiXCR to reprocess the PCR reads, holding one entry per CDR3 protein. Counted here are fewer than 850,000 distinct CDR3 sequences, 30% occurring once; the ten biggest clones make up around 0.56%. J is TRBJ2-6 and V is TRBV7-2; D might be TRBD2 (6 bases). Sample: blood. This TCR derives from a girl aged 5-17 years with multiple sclerosis. CDR3: CASSWDSWGANVLTF. The CDR3 bases are TGTGCCAGCAGCTGGGACTCCTGGGGGGCCAACGTCCTGACTTTC.